This T cell receptor beta chain was found in a study of CD8 T cells in ankylosing spondylitis. In the case of this clonotype: Its target is not known.

In making TCR beta libraries, quantitative 5'-RACE with molecular barcodes was used. TCRdb passed the 5' RACE reads through MiXCR, listing each CDR3 protein once. The sample has about 250,000 distinct CDR3 sequences; approximately 30% are singletons. Points from the study as a whole: A TCR beta motif of under ten highly homologous variants seemed to mark ankylosing spondylitis blood. Earlier studies detected some motif variants in reactive arthritis synovial fluid and blood.

Trimming took 1 base from V and 4 from J, leaving 12 bases between them. The CDR3 sequence is 15 residues long. From germline, CDR1 is LGHNA and CDR2 YNFKEQ. The receptor comes from a male donor with ankylosing spondylitis or in good health (not recorded which). V gene TRBV4-2 combines with J gene TRBJ2-3; perhaps TRBD2 as D (7 bases). Sequencing input: blood, either unsorted or a sorted T cell fraction (not recorded which). The CDR3: CASSQGWGGPDTQYF. CDR3 DNA sequence: TGTGCCAGCAGCCAAGGATGGGGGGGCCCAGATACGCAGTATTTT.